This T cell receptor beta chain emerged from a study of shared clonotypes between healthy human individuals (TCRdb year 2020). General notes on the study: The cohort included a few men and a couple of women between 18 and 49 years of age. For each donor, CD4 naive and CD4 memory were each run on three plates, CD8 naive on two plates, and CD8 memory on one plate. Libraries were prepared and TCR repertoires were sequenced by different laboratories using diverse techniques, in order to increase sequencing depth and limit assay-specific biases. To estimate repertoire size and how much clonotype sharing occurs between individuals, the study deeply sequenced the blood TCR repertoires of five or six healthy adults. Per donor, leukapheresis produced somewhere between about 0.9 and 9 billion PBMCs.

About this clone: The clone's antigen remains unknown. The record has no base qualities; no much larger clone is one base away.

The donors were healthy, HIV-negative adults who had no recently reported acute infections or vaccinations. All donors were Caucasian adults living in Nashville, Tennessee, USA. CD4+ T cells were enriched by magnetic negative selection, after which naive cells were positively selected on CD45RA and the negative fraction was taken as the memory subset. Blood was collected by leukapheresis, and PBMCs were isolated by Ficoll-Histopaque density gradient centrifugation and then cryopreserved in liquid nitrogen vapor phase. Analytical flow cytometry was used to check the purity and quantity of every magnetically sorted T cell population. Genomic DNA was isolated from every sorted fraction and measured by UV absorbance on a Nanodrop 2000c. TCR CDR3 regions were amplified from genomic DNA by multiplex PCR using the deep immunoSEQ assay. Extracted genomic DNA from each cell subset was spread evenly across all wells of several immunoSEQ 96-well plates, with each plate serving as a replicate. For sorted subsets, 200 to 250 ng of genomic DNA, equivalent to around 29,000 T cell genomes, went into each replicate PCR. The purified libraries were quantified using a Qubit 3.0 fluorometer, sized with a Bioanalyzer 2100, and then quantified again using the KAPA Library Quantification kit. Every immunoSEQ 96-well plate was sequenced on a dedicated single-read 150-cycle Illumina NextSeq 550 flow cell. The study's processing was this. The immunoSEQ output contained only junctional sequences without quality scores, so filtering could not match that applied to full-length reads. Sequences were annotated with PyIR, a Python wrapper for IgBLAST v1.9, and V/J genes and CDR3 were assigned using IMGT germline references. Reads were filtered out if the reads had weak V/J assignments (E-value above 1e-6), no CDR3, stop codons, out-of-frame junctions, or ambiguous translated residues. V3J clonotypes were defined as sequences sharing an identical inferred V gene, J gene, and CDR3 amino acid sequence. The percentage overlap between two repertoires was calculated by dividing the number of shared unique clonotypes by the size of the smaller repertoire. Three approaches were used to assess repertoire richness: RTK rarefaction, the Chao1 estimator, and Recon v2.1 estimates of unobserved clonotypes. Generation probabilities for all TCRbeta clonotypes obtained by the gDNA method from a few donors were computed using OLGA. Drawn from immuneACCESS, this table holds only the in-frame rearrangements with V and J called that TCRdb kept. Clones are partly lost; checked studies trace under half to an unresolved V gene and leave the rest unexplained. The D gene and trimming were derived from the DNA, and the V and J assignments and clone size from that table. The sample data list 1,500,000 or so clones, and roughly 97% of these were observed just once. The ten largest clones take up approximately 1.1% of the sample.

Results the study describes overall, beyond this receptor: Sampling was restricted to blood, and TCR repertoires in tissue are likely to differ from TCR repertoires in blood. Because the study included a small number of donors, the genetic and exposure-history diversity represented was limited. Across several donors, roughly 5.1% of naive CD4, approximately 3.6% of naive CD8, roughly 2.3% of memory CD4, and 0.4% of memory CD8 clonotypes were shared. Clonotypes shared by all four sorted-subset donors showed higher generation probabilities than non-shared clonotypes. Larger estimated clonotype richness was generally found for naive subsets than for memory subsets. Pairwise subsampling indicated that sequencing depth was expected to affect the degree of clonotype sharing among donors. Incomplete sequencing was indicated by rarefaction of sorted-subset datasets, despite the large sequencing depth.

The clonotype originates from a man younger than 45 in good health. The material sequenced was naive CD4+ T cells sorted from blood. The cell subset or site label, as the study defines it: CD45RA+ positively selected.

The CDR3 corresponds to CASKANGYTF. The nucleotides read TGTGCCAGCAAAGCCAATGGCTACACCTTC. The chain couples TRBV28 to TRBJ1-2, with no D gene named confidently. The CDR3 starts with the cysteine, ends with the phenylalanine, and has 10 residues. Only CDR3 DNA remains: 30 bases, in frame from the first base. Taken from the germline V gene, the CDR1 and CDR2 loops are MDHEN and SYDVKM. The trim is 7 bases for V and 6 bases for J, with a gap of 6 bases between the germline ends.